The sequence of this TCR beta chain was determined in a study of blood T cell repertoires in COVID-19. Here immunoSEQ multiplex PCR was the method, and the copy in TCRdb shows in-frame clones only, minus some. The data show fewer than 400,000 clones, approximately 88% seen once. Per the germline V gene, CDR1 is SGHTA and CDR2 is FQGNSA. The CDR3 is made up of 16 amino acids. The V gene end was trimmed by 0 bases and the J gene end by 2 bases; junction bases not matched to a gene: 3. Sequencing input: PBMCs or T cells enriched from blood (not recorded which). The gene calls are TRBV7-2 and TRBJ2-2; TRBD2 agrees at 7 bases. The TCR originated in a young man who had recovered from COVID-19. The CDR3 nucleotides read TGTGCCAGCAGCTTAGCCGGGACTACAAACACCGGGGAGCTGTTTTTT. It codes for CASSLAGTTNTGELFF.